This T cell receptor beta chain was recorded in a study of Graves' ophthalmopathy and Graves' hyperthyroidism. The V end lost 3 bases, the J end lost 9 bases, and 14 bases lay between the germline ends. This CDR3 region has 13 residues. CDR1 is SGHAT, CDR2 FQNNGV, per germline. Using RNA transcripts, the TCR beta CDR3 regions were amplified. The first-round RT-PCR employed HTBI primers together with the Qiagen OneStep RT-PCR kit. A multiplex PCR was then performed as the second round. TCRdb reprocessed the multiplex PCR reads via MiXCR and lists one record per CDR3 protein. Of over a million distinct CDR3 sequences in the sample, around a third were seen once.

Sequencing was carried out using peripheral blood or thyroid tissue (not recorded which). The clonotype was recovered from an adult man with Graves' hyperthyroidism. The J gene is TRBJ1-1, the V gene TRBV11-2; D remains unclear. CDR3 residues: CASSFDMAVKAFF. CDR3 sequence (DNA): TGTGCCAGCAGCTTCGACATGGCCGTGAAAGCTTTCTTT.